Following are 28 T cell receptor beta chains from one sample sequenced in a study of graft-versus-host responses after intestinal transplantation. Clones were read by immunoSEQ multiplex PCR, and TCRdb kept only the in-frame ones, dropping some. The sample contains about 45,000 clones, around nine tenths of which appear only once. This sample comprised PBMCs, obtained 524 days after transplant. All receptors come from a human patient who received an intestinal transplant, so some T cells may come from the graft donor.

V usage is TRBV5-1 and J usage is TRBJ2-5; TRBD2 matches at 8 bases. The end of the DNA fits TRBJ2-7 better, so the J call may be wrong. The CDR3 length is 15 residues. Germline values: CDR1 SGHRS, CDR2 YFSETQ. CDR3 loop: CASSSSSGRSDEQYF. DNA of the CDR3: TGCGCCAGCAGCTCCTCAAGCGGGAGAAGCGACGAGCAGTACTTC.

This clone was counted a single time. The rearrangement uses TRBV7-3 and TRBJ1-1, with unresolved D. V lost 4 bases and J lost 1, with 7 bases in between. The germline V gene encodes CDR1 SGHTA and CDR2 FQGTGA. The CDR3 runs 13 residues. CDR3 sequence (DNA): TGTGCCAGCAGCTCCCGGCCGAACACTGAAGCTTTCTTT. Amino acid sequence: CASSSRPNTEAFF.

The V gene is TRBV6-5, the J gene TRBJ1-1; TRBD1 agrees at 7 bases. Trimming cost V 6 bases and J 6 bases; bases outside gene matches: 10. This CDR3 is built from 14 residues. Germline loops: CDR1 MNHEY, CDR2 SVGAGI. CDR3 sequence reads: CASRPDREVPEAFF. The CDR3 region has the DNA TGTGCCAGCAGACCTGACAGGGAAGTCCCTGAAGCTTTCTTT.

This clone was observed a single time. This chain joins TRBV14 and TRBJ2-4; D is ambiguous. The V gene's germline CDR1 is SGHDN and CDR2 FVKESK. V shed 3 bases and J shed 1 base, with 13 bases lying between them. The CDR3 runs 16 residues. CDR3 DNA: TGTGCCAGCAGCCAGGCTCTTGGGCTTGCCAAAAACATTCAGTACTTC. Amino acid sequence: CASSQALGLAKNIQYF.

This clone was recorded only once. The chain combines TRBV7-9 with TRBJ1-2; D is unclear. The germline gives CDR1 SEHNR, CDR2 FQNEAQ (reference sequence). The CDR3 is made up of 14 amino acids. The V and J ends lost 7 bases and 4 bases respectively, with 16 bases between them. The CDR3 bases are TGTGCCAGCAACTTTGGGGAGAACAGCTATGGCTACACCTTC. This translates into CASNFGENSYGYTF.

The chain uses TRBV19 and TRBJ1-2; D not certain. CDR3 length: 14 amino acids. V shed 5 bases and J shed 5 bases, with 15 bases lying between them. CDR1 LNHDA and CDR2 SQIVND come from the germline V gene (reference sequence). This CDR3 reads CASSANEAVYGYTF. The CDR3, as DNA: TGTGCCAGTAGTGCCAATGAGGCAGTATATGGCTACACCTTC. Drawing the rest from reference TRBV19 and TRBJ1-2, the complete variable domain is DGGITQSPKYLFRKEGQNVTLSCEQNLNHDAMYWYRQDPGQGLRLIYYSQIVNDFQKGDIAEGYSVSREKKESFPLTVTSAQKNPTAFYLCASSANEAVYGYTFGSGTRLTVV.

CDR3 nucleotide sequence: TGTGCCAGCAGCCCAGGACAAGGGACTTTAAACTATGGCTACACCTTC. Translation: CASSPGQGTLNYGYTF. The genes are TRBV7-2 and TRBJ1-2, with D perhaps TRBD1 (5 bases). From germline, CDR1 is SGHTA and CDR2 FQGNSA. Trimming shortened V by 5 bases and J by 2 bases, and 18 bases separated the two germline ends. This CDR3 has 16 amino acids.

The genes are TRBV2 and TRBJ2-7; TRBD2 matches at 8 bases. CDR1 and CDR2 from the germline V gene are SNHLY and FYNNEI. With V trimmed by 7 bases and J by 3 bases, 11 bases remained unmatched. The CDR3 is 15 amino acids. The CDR3 sequence is CASKRSGSNNYEQYF. In nucleotides, the CDR3 is TGTGCCAGCAAAAGAAGCGGGAGTAACAACTACGAGCAGTACTTC.

The V and J genes are TRBV7-9 and TRBJ2-1, with unresolved D. Germline CDR1 reads SEHNR; CDR2 reads FQNEAQ (reference sequence). The CDR3 sequence is 13 residues long. Trimming removed 0 bases at V and 4 bases at J, with 4 bases between. The chain's CDR3 is CASSLARYNEQFF. CDR3 bases: TGTGCCAGCAGCTTAGCGCGATACAATGAGCAGTTCTTC.

The chain is built from TRBV5-1 and TRBJ2-7; perhaps D is TRBD1 or TRBD2 (5 bases each). This CDR3 region has 13 residues. CDR1 and CDR2 (germline): SGHRS, YFSETQ. V was clipped by 1 base and J by 4 bases, with 9 bases between them. The DNA for the CDR3 is TGCGCCAGCAGCTTGACAGGCGGGTACGAGCAGTACTTC. As protein: CASSLTGGYEQYF.

J is TRBJ2-1 and V is TRBV28; D might be TRBD1 (7 bases). The CDR3 totals 13 residues. Germline values: CDR1 MDHEN, CDR2 SYDVKM. V was pared by 10 bases and J by 5 bases, with 15 bases between. CDR3 sequence: CATDRDFDNEQFF. The CDR3 region has the DNA TGTGCCACCGACAGGGACTTCGACAATGAGCAGTTCTTC.

The chain recombines TRBV11-3 with TRBJ1-2, with 7 bases that match TRBD1. Unmatched junction bases numbered 2, after V lost 5 bases and J lost 2 bases. This CDR3 is 13 amino acids long. Looked up from germline, CDR1 is SGHNT and CDR2 is YENEEA. The CDR3 loop is CASSGRGNYGYTF. The CDR3 nucleotides are TGTGCCAGCAGCGGCAGGGGGAACTATGGCTACACCTTC.

V gene TRBV29-1 combines with J gene TRBJ2-7; TRBD2 matches 8 bases. After removal of 6 bases from V and 6 bases from J, the junction contained 25 bases not matched to a gene. The CDR3 is made up of 18 amino acids. Germline V lookup: CDR1 SQVTM, CDR2 ANQGSEA. For the CDR3, the DNA is TGCAGCGTGCATGGATTAGCGGGATCTCGGACGGCTACTGGCGAGCAGTACTTC. Protein sequence: CSVHGLAGSRTATGEQYF.

This rearrangement joins TRBV5-5 to TRBJ1-5; TRBD1 matches at 8 bases. V gave up 0 bases and J gave up 4 bases; unmatched junction bases: 0. This CDR3 is built from 14 residues. Germline CDR1 is SGHKS and CDR2 is YYEKEE (reference sequence). The CDR3 region is CASSLGTGNQPQHF. CDR3 coding DNA: TGTGCCAGCAGCTTGGGGACAGGGAATCAGCCCCAGCATTTT.

The chain employs TRBV6-6 and TRBJ2-7; D uncertain. The CDR3 has 16 residues. V gave up 4 bases and J gave up 2 bases, with 18 bases separating them. From germline, CDR1 is MNHNY and CDR2 SVGAGI (reference sequence). CDR3 amino acids: CASSSSGRQPTYEQYF. Here the CDR3 DNA reads TGTGCCAGCAGTTCCTCAGGCCGGCAACCTACCTACGAGCAGTACTTC.

The chain links TRBV30 to TRBJ2-7; weak D call: TRBD2 (6 bases). V was cut by 0 bases and J by 2 bases, with 11 bases left in between. CDR1 and CDR2 from the germline V gene are GTSNPN and SVGIG (reference sequence). This CDR3 region has 14 residues. This CDR3 is CAWSVGGVTYEQYF. DNA for the CDR3: TGTGCCTGGAGTGTGGGCGGGGTTACCTACGAGCAGTACTTC.

The rearrangement uses TRBV5-6 and TRBJ1-6, with D possibly TRBD1 on 5 matching bases. CDR1 SGHDT and CDR2 YYEEEE come from the germline V gene. The CDR3 has 15 amino acids. V lost 6 bases and J 0 bases, leaving 10 bases between the germline ends. The CDR3 nucleotides read TGTGCCAGCACCCGGGACCTCTCCTATAATTCACCCCTCCACTTT. This gives the protein CASTRDLSYNSPLHF.

V is TRBV7-6 and J is TRBJ1-1; no reliable D call. CDR3 length: 13 amino acids. Deletions cut 5 bases from V and 3 bases from J, with 10 bases between. Germline V lookup: CDR1 SGHVS, CDR2 FNYEAQ. The CDR3, as DNA: TGTGCCAGCAGCCCCACAGCCGACACTGAAGCTTTCTTT. Translation: CASSPTADTEAFF.

The chain joins TRBV6-5 to TRBJ2-7; D possibly uses TRBD1 or TRBD2 (6 bases each). V gave up 8 bases and J gave up 5 bases, with 19 bases separating them. The CDR3 extends over 14 amino acids. Per the germline V gene, CDR1 is MNHEY and CDR2 is SVGAGI. The CDR3 is CASGRGGPTDEQYF. The DNA for the CDR3 is TGTGCCAGCGGTAGAGGGGGGCCTACTGACGAGCAGTACTTC.

This rearrangement joins TRBV7-2 to TRBJ2-7; 7 bases agree with TRBD2. This CDR3 comprises 16 residues. CDR1 and CDR2 from the germline V gene are SGHTA and FQGNSA. Trimming took 5 bases from V and 3 from J; bases not matched to a gene: 13. The CDR3 nucleotides are TGTGCCAGCAGCCCCGCCGGCGGGAGCTACCACTACGAGCAGTACTTC. Amino acid sequence: CASSPAGGSYHYEQYF.

The V call is TRBV19, the J call TRBJ1-5; 10 bases line up with TRBD1. CDR3 size: 17 residues. Looked up from germline, CDR1 is LNHDA and CDR2 is SQIVND (reference sequence). The J segment lost 3 bases and the V segment lost 6 bases, leaving 11 bases of the junction unmatched. The CDR3 here is CASRRGTGASYNQPQHF. Here the CDR3 DNA reads TGTGCCAGTAGGCGCGGGACAGGGGCCTCTTACAATCAGCCCCAGCATTTT.

The chain has TRBV11-2 and TRBJ2-7, with D unclear. V lost 2 bases and J lost 1, with 12 bases in between. Germline V gives CDR1 SGHAT, CDR2 FQNNGV. The CDR3 extends over 15 amino acids. The CDR3 bases are TGTGCCAGCAGCTTATACCGGCAGGAATCCTACGAGCAGTACTTC. Translating it yields CASSLYRQESYEQYF.

This clone appeared a single time. V is TRBV7-9 and J is TRBJ2-5; D not resolved. The CDR3 totals 14 residues. Trimming took off 5 bases at V and 2 bases at J, with 12 bases between the two ends. The germline V gene has CDR1 SEHNR and CDR2 FQNEAQ (reference sequence). In DNA, the CDR3 is TGTGCCAGCAGCCCCCGTCGCGGTCAAGAGACCCAGTACTTC. Protein sequence: CASSPRRGQETQYF.

In its sample, this clone was seen once. The CDR3 sequence is CASSVDRTSGGYNEQFF. DNA of the CDR3: TGTGCCAGCAGCGTAGATCGGACTAGCGGGGGATACAATGAGCAGTTCTTC. J is TRBJ2-1 and V is TRBV9; 13 bases map to TRBD2. CDR1 SGDLS and CDR2 YYNGEE come from the germline V gene. J was trimmed by 4 bases and V by 0 bases; bases with no gene match: 4. This CDR3 is 17 amino acids long.

V gene TRBV7-3 combines with J gene TRBJ1-1; possibly TRBD1 for D (6 bases). The V end lost 2 bases, the J end lost 3 bases, and 7 bases lay between the germline ends. The CDR3 is made up of 13 amino acids. Germline assignment: CDR1 SGHTA and CDR2 FQGTGA. For the CDR3, the DNA is TGTGCCAGCAGCTTAGAGGGGGACACTGAAGCTTTCTTT. Its protein is CASSLEGDTEAFF.

The chain recombines TRBV5-1 with TRBJ2-3; TRBD2 matches 8 bases. Germline CDR1 is SGHRS and CDR2 is YFSETQ. After removal of 3 bases from V and 0 bases from J, the junction contained 6 bases not matched to a gene. This CDR3 spans 16 amino acids. This CDR3 is CASSSGLAPSTDTQYF. In nucleotides, the CDR3 is TGCGCCAGCAGCTCTGGACTAGCCCCTAGCACAGATACGCAGTATTTT. Together with reference TRBV5-1 and TRBJ2-3, the CDR3 gives the full variable domain: KAGVTQTPRYLIKTRGQQVTLSCSPISGHRSVSWYQQTPGQGLQFLFEYFSETQRNKGNFPGRFSGRQFSNSRSEMNVSTLELGDSALYLCASSSGLAPSTDTQYFGPGTRLTVL.

In nucleotides, the CDR3 is TGTGCCAGCAGCCCGGGACTAGCGGGAGTGTATGAGCAGTTCTTC. It translates to CASSPGLAGVYEQFF. The J gene is TRBJ2-1, the V gene TRBV5-8; 14 nucleotides line up with TRBD2. The CDR3 has 15 amino acids. The germline CDR1 and CDR2 sequences are SGHTS and YDEGEE. J was trimmed by 8 bases and V by 4 bases; bases with no gene match: 5. Supplemented by reference TRBV5-8 and TRBJ2-1, the full variable domain reads EAGVTQSPTHLIKTRGQQATLRCSPISGHTSVYWYQQALGLGLQFLLWYDEGEERNRGNFPPRFSGRQFPNYSSELNVNALELEDSALYLCASSPGLAGVYEQFFGPGTRLTVL.

CDR3 sequence reads: CASGQSTDTQYF. Here the CDR3 DNA reads TGTGCCAGCGGGCAGAGCACAGATACGCAGTATTTT. This rearrangement joins TRBV6-5 to TRBJ2-3, with no clear D. The CDR3 totals 12 residues. Trimming removed 8 bases from V and 0 bases from J, with 6 bases in between. CDR1 and CDR2 (germline): MNHEY, SVGAGI.